Each of the 12 T cell receptor beta chains below was sequenced from the same sample in a study of spatial heterogeneity in lung cancer. General study findings and limits: Mutation tallies in tumors tracked expanded intratumoral alpha and beta TCR counts.

The time point here: sample taken at primary tumor resection. TCRdb fed the 5' RACE reads into MiXCR, producing one record per CDR3 protein. The table records about 12,000 distinct CDR3 sequences, about 5% of them present only once. No antigens are known for them. Sequencing used lung tumor tissue, obtained at surgery. The origin of the receptors is a male donor with early-stage non-small cell lung cancer.

This clonotype came up many times. This chain connects TRBV15 to TRBJ1-5; 8 positions agree with TRBD1. The CDR3 consists of 16 residues. CDR1 and CDR2 from the germline V gene are LNHNV and YYDKDF (reference sequence). The V gene end was trimmed by 1 base and the J gene end by 3 bases; junction bases not matched to a gene: 5. CDR3 bases: TGTGCCACCAGCAGAGCAGGACAGGGTCCCAATCAGCCCCAGCATTTT. This encodes CATSRAGQGPNQPQHF. Complete variable domain (other parts from reference TRBV15 and TRBJ1-5): DAMVIQNPRYQVTQFGKPVTLSCSQTLNHNVMYWYQQKSSQAPKLLFHYYDKDFNNEADTPDNFQSRRPNTSFCFLDIRSPGLGDTAMYLCATSRAGQGPNQPQHFGDGTRLSIL.

This clonotype has at least ten counts. This sequence joins TRBV12-3 or TRBV12-4 and TRBJ2-1; no clear D gene. CDR3 length: 10 amino acids. V gave up 7 bases and J gave up 15 bases, with 13 bases separating them. In nucleotides, the CDR3 is TGTGCCAGCATCCCCGGGCGGAGGTTCTTC. Protein: CASIPGRRFF.

This clonotype was detected ten times or more. The genes are TRBV7-8 and TRBJ2-5, with 10 bases that match TRBD2. CDR3 length: 14 amino acids. The J segment lost 5 bases and the V segment lost 2 bases, leaving 2 bases of the junction unmatched. CDR1 is SGHVS, CDR2 FQNEAQ, per germline. The CDR3, as DNA: TGTGCCAGCAGCTTAATTAGCGGGGGGGAGACCCAGTACTTC. This sequence encodes CASSLISGGETQYF.

The sample holds many counts of this clonotype. The genes are TRBV5-1 and TRBJ2-3, with D perhaps TRBD1 (5 bases). The V gene's germline CDR1 is SGHRS and CDR2 YFSETQ. The CDR3 spans 14 residues. Trimming cost V 3 bases and J 5 bases, with 13 bases left between them. CDR3 nucleotides: TGCGCCAGCAGCTCGGCCAGGGCAATAGATACGCAGTATTTT. Its protein is CASSSARAIDTQYF.

At least ten counts were recorded for this clonotype. The chain joins TRBV6-5 to TRBJ2-7; D is ambiguous. Between the trimmed V and J ends, which lost 8 bases and 4 bases, there was a span of 15 bases. The CDR3 is 13 residues long. Germline CDR1 is MNHEY and CDR2 is SVGAGI. CDR3 bases: TGTGCCAGCGGACCTGACCTCTTTTACGAGCAGTACTTC. Translation gives CASGPDLFYEQYF.

This clonotype appeared many times. This chain uses TRBV7-9 with TRBJ2-5, with TRBD2 as a possible D gene (7 bases). From germline, CDR1 is SEHNR and CDR2 FQNEAQ (reference sequence). V was cut by 2 bases and J by 4 bases, with 11 bases left in between. The CDR3 sequence is 14 residues long. DNA for the CDR3: TGTGCCAGCAGCTTACGCGGGGGCCTAGAGACCCAGTACTTC. Translated: CASSLRGGLETQYF.

V and J are TRBV21-1 and TRBJ2-7; the D segment call TRBD1 is taken from the table without a DNA check. TRBV21-1 is noted as a pseudogene. The CDR3 totals 14 residues. This CDR3 reads CASSAPGAGYEQYV. The CDR3 nucleotides read TGTGCCAGCAGCGCCCCGGGGGCCGGCTACGAGCAGTACGTC.

The sample holds a few counts of this clonotype. This chain links TRBV7-2 with TRBJ2-7; 11 bases are a match to TRBD2. The CDR3 totals 18 residues. The germline gives CDR1 SGHTA, CDR2 FQGNSA. V was clipped by 3 bases and J by 2 bases; unmatched bases: 12. CDR3 DNA: TGTGCCAGCAGCTTGAGAATACAGGGACTAGCGGTCCCCTACGAGCAGTACTTC. Its protein product is CASSLRIQGLAVPYEQYF.

This clonotype occurred many times. The J gene is TRBJ2-3, the V gene TRBV6-2 or TRBV6-3; 11 bases are shared with TRBD2. CDR3 length: 15 amino acids. Germline V CDR1 and CDR2: MNHEY, SVGEGT. V trimming: 6 bases; J trimming: 0 bases; junction bases outside the gene matches: 2. The CDR3 DNA reads as TGTGCCAGCAGAATAGCGGGGGGGAGCACAGATACGCAGTATTTT. It encodes CASRIAGGSTDTQYF.

Ten or more counts support this clonotype. The chain uses TRBV29-1 and TRBJ2-3; D is uncertain. CDR3 size: 12 residues. V lost 0 bases, J lost 4 bases, and 5 bases lay in between. Germline CDR1 and CDR2: SQVTM and ANQGSEA. DNA for the CDR3: TGCAGCGTTGAAGAGACCTCAGATACGCAGTATTTT. Protein sequence: CSVEETSDTQYF.

At least ten counts were recorded for this clonotype. The chain combines TRBV20-1 with TRBJ1-6; D unresolved. Germline CDR1 and CDR2: DFQATT and SNEGSKA (reference sequence). The CDR3 runs 14 residues. Trimming took off 1 base at V and 9 bases at J, with 13 bases between the two ends. In DNA, the CDR3 is TGCAGTGCTAGAGTCGGGAGTGGTTTTTCACCCCTCCACTTT. It specifies CSARVGSGFSPLHF.

This clonotype was counted between two and nine times. The chain combines TRBV24-1 with TRBJ2-3; D unclear. V was clipped by 3 bases and J by 2 bases, with 5 bases between them. CDR3 length: 13 amino acids. Germline V CDR1 and CDR2: KGHDR, SFDVKD. The CDR3: CATSDTVTDTQYF. The CDR3 nucleotides read TGTGCCACCAGTGATACAGTCACAGATACGCAGTATTTT.